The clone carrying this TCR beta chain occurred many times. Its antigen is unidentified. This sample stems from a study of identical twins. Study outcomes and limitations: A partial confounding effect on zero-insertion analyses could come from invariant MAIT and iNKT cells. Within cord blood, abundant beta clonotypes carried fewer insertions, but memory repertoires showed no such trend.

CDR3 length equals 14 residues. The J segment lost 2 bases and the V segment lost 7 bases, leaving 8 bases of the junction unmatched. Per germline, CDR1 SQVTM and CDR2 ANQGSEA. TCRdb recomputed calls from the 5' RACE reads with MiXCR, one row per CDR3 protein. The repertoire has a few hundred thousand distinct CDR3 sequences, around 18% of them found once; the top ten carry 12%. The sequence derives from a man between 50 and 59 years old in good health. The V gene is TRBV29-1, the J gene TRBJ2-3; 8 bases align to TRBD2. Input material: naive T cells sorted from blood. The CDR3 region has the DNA TGCAGCGGTCTAGCGGGCCTTCACACAGATACGCAGTATTTT. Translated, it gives CSGLAGLHTDTQYF.